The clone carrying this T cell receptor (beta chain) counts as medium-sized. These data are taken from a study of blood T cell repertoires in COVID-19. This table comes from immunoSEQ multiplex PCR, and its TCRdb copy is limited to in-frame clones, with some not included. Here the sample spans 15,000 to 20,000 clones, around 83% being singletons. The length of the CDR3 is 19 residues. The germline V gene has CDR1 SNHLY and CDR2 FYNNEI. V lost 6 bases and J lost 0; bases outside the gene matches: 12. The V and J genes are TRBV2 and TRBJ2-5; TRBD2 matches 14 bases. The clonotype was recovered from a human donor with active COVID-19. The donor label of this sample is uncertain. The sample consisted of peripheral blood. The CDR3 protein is CASSQTSGGANPYQETQYF. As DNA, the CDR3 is TGTGCCAGCAGCCAGACTAGCGGGGGGGCCAACCCCTACCAAGAGACCCAGTACTTC. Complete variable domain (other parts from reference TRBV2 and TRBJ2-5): EPEVTQTPSHQVTQMGQEVILRCVPISNHLYFYWYRQILGQKVEFLVSFYNNEISEKSEIFDDQFSVERPDGSNFTLKIRSTKLEDSAMYFCASSQTSGGANPYQETQYFGPGTRLLVL.